These 11 T cell receptor beta chains originate from one sample sequenced in a study of siplizumab effects on memory and regulatory T cells. The assay was immunoSEQ multiplex PCR, and TCRdb's table has in-frame clones only and misses some. The data show over 70,000 clones, 95% seen once. The sample was CD8+ T cells sorted from blood. These receptors were collected from a human donor in good health.

This sequence joins TRBV28 and TRBJ2-1; D is perhaps TRBD1 (6 bases). Germline CDR1 is MDHEN and CDR2 is SYDVKM. V dropped 3 bases and J dropped 4 bases, with 10 bases sitting between them. The CDR3 is made up of 14 amino acids. This chain's CDR3 is CASSLGTLYNEQFF. The CDR3 coding sequence is TGTGCCAGCAGTTTGGGGACATTGTACAATGAGCAGTTCTTC.

The J gene is TRBJ2-1, the V gene TRBV6-6; D unresolved. Looked up from germline, CDR1 is MNHNY and CDR2 is SVGAGI (reference sequence). CDR3 length: 12 residues. Trimming stripped 2 bases from V and 10 bases from J, with 9 bases between. The CDR3 DNA reads TGTGCCAGCAGTTACGGTCCGAGCGAGCAGTTCTTC. Translated: CASSYGPSEQFF.

In this sample, this clone turned up once. The chain has TRBV7-9 and TRBJ2-7, with D uncertain. V lost 6 bases and J lost 0, with 6 bases in between. Germline CDR1 SEHNR, CDR2 FQNEAQ (reference sequence). This CDR3 contains 12 residues. CDR3: CASSSFSYEQYF. The CDR3 DNA sequence: TGTGCCAGCAGTTCCTTCTCCTACGAGCAGTACTTC.

This chain links TRBV11-3 with TRBJ2-2; weak D call: TRBD2 (5 bases). The CDR3 covers 14 residues. Trimming removed 5 bases at V and 7 bases at J, with 14 bases between. The germline V gene encodes CDR1 SGHNT and CDR2 YENEEA. Written as DNA, the CDR3 is TGTGCCAGCAGCACAAAAGAGACTATCGGGGAGCTGTTTTTT. It codes for CASSTKETIGELFF.

The chain links TRBV4-2 to TRBJ2-1; D not resolved. Germline loops: CDR1 LGHNA, CDR2 YNFKEQ. The CDR3 extends over 14 amino acids. V shed 1 base and J shed 8 bases, with 12 bases lying between them. CDR3 nucleotide sequence: TGTGCCAGCAGCCAAGGTTTCGGTCTGGATGAGCAGTTCTTC. Translating it yields CASSQGFGLDEQFF.

This clone appeared a single time. The sample contains more than one DNA sequence encoding this CDR3. V and J are TRBV25-1 and TRBJ2-3; 7 nucleotides line up with TRBD2. Germline loops: CDR1 MGHDK, CDR2 SYGVNS. The trim removed 5 bases at V and 5 bases at J, leaving 10 bases unmatched. CDR3 length: 15 residues. The CDR3 nucleotides read TGTGCCAGCAGTCAGGTCGGGCCGGGGGGAGATACGCAGTATTTT. This encodes CASSQVGPGGDTQYF.

CDR3 residues: CASSEWGHPHQPQHF. CDR3 DNA: TGTGCCAGCAGTGAATGGGGGCATCCCCACCAGCCCCAGCATTTT. The V call is TRBV25-1, the J call TRBJ1-5, with D perhaps matching TRBD1 (6 bases). Trimming took 1 base from V and 7 from J, leaving 14 bases between them. The CDR3 is made up of 15 amino acids. Germline V gene sequence: CDR1 MGHDK, CDR2 SYGVNS.

To note about this clone: One end of the junction fails to match germline, which may point to a read error. The V and J genes are TRBV5-4 and TRBJ2-2, with TRBD2 identical over 7 bases. Germline V gene lookup returns CDR1 SGHNT and CDR2 YYREEE (reference sequence). The CDR3 spans 14 residues. CDR3 protein: CANSFGTNPGELFF. The CDR3 DNA reads TGTGCCAACAGCTTCGGGACTAATCCCGGGGAGCTGTTTTTT.

V gene TRBV27 combines with J gene TRBJ2-1, with a possible D match to TRBD1 (7 bases). CDR1 MNHEY and CDR2 SMNVEV come from the germline V gene (reference sequence). Between the trimmed V and J ends, which lost 5 bases and 7 bases, there was a span of 15 bases. This CDR3 is 14 amino acids long. The CDR3 DNA reads as TGTGCCAGCAGTCTCCAGGGGGGCGTAAATGAGCAGTTCTTC. It encodes CASSLQGGVNEQFF.

This clone was counted between two and nine times. The chain recombines TRBV6-5 with TRBJ1-4; 7 positions agree with TRBD1. The ends lost 5 bases at V and 8 bases at J; junction bases unmatched: 8. The CDR3 runs 14 residues. The germline CDR1 and CDR2 sequences are MNHEY and SVGAGI. CDR3 DNA sequence: TGTGCCAGCAGTCATACAGGGGATGTGGAAAAACTGTTTTTT. Its protein product is CASSHTGDVEKLFF.

V is TRBV25-1 and J is TRBJ2-2, with TRBD1 identical over 8 bases. Looked up from germline, CDR1 is MGHDK and CDR2 is SYGVNS. V lost 9 bases and J lost 8; bases outside the gene matches: 5. The CDR3 totals 12 residues. CDR3 DNA: TGTGCCAGTTCTACAGGGGGTGGGGAGCTGTTTTTT. Its translation: CASSTGGGELFF.